The present entry profiles one T cell receptor beta chain with its context. The record originates from a study of blood T cell repertoires in COVID-19. Study information: T cells, B-cell-depleted T cells, or PBMCs supplied cDNA or gDNA.

Losses at the gene ends were 5 bases for V and 0 bases for J; bases not matched to a gene: 4. Germline V gives CDR1 SGHNT, CDR2 YENEEA. This CDR3 contains 17 residues. The method was immunoSEQ multiplex PCR; TCRdb's version includes in-frame clones alone and lacks a portion of them. Of about 190,000 clones listed, more than 75% are singletons. The sample comprised PBMCs or T cells enriched from blood (not recorded which). This clonotype was sampled from a woman between 50 and 59 years old who had recovered from COVID-19. The chain couples TRBV11-3 to TRBJ2-1, with 13 bases lining up with TRBD2. CDR3 protein: CASSDRTSGSSYNEQFF. CDR3 coding DNA: TGTGCCAGCAGCGATCGGACTAGCGGGAGCTCCTACAATGAGCAGTTCTTC.